This T cell receptor (beta chain) is drawn from a study of Graves' ophthalmopathy and Graves' hyperthyroidism. The TCR beta CDR3 regions underwent amplification from RNA transcripts. Investigators did first-round RT-PCR with HTBI primers, then second-round multiplex PCR. TCRdb reprocessed the multiplex PCR reads via MiXCR and lists one record per CDR3 protein. The sample gives almost 750,000 distinct CDR3 sequences, roughly 40% of which show up once; 35% to 55% is in the top ten. This clonotype came up a few times. V lost 1 base, J lost 0 bases, and 16 bases lay in between. The CDR3 is 19 residues long. Germline CDR1 reads SGHTA; CDR2 reads FQGTGA.

The sequenced sample consisted of peripheral blood. The chain joins TRBV7-3 to TRBJ2-6; D may correspond to TRBD1 or TRBD2 (5 bases each). The sequence came from an adult man with Graves' ophthalmopathy. The CDR3 loop is CASSLSGTRESSGANVLTF. CDR3 nucleotides: TGTGCCAGCAGCTTAAGTGGGACGAGGGAGAGCTCTGGGGCCAACGTCCTGACTTTC.